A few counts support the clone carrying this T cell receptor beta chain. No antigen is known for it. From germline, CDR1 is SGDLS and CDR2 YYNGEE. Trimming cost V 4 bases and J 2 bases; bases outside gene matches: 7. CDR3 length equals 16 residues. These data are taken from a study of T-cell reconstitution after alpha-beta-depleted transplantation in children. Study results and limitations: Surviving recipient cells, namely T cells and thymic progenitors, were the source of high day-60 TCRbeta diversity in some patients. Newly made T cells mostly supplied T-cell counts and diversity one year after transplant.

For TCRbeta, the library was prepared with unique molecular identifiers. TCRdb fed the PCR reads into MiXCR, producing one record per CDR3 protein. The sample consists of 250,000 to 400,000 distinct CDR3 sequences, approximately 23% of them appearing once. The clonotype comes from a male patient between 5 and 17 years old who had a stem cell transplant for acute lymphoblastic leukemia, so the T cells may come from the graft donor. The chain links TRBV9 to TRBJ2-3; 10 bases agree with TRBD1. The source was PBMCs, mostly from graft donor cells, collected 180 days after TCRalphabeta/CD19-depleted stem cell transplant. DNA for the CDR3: TGTGCCAGCAGCCCTCGGACAGGGGGGTTCACAGATACGCAGTATTTT. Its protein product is CASSPRTGGFTDTQYF.